The next 28 T cell receptor beta chains were all read from a single sample in a study of T-cell reconstitution after alpha-beta-depleted transplantation in children. During its preparation, the TCRbeta library received unique molecular identifiers. TCRdb reprocessed the PCR reads via MiXCR and lists one record per CDR3 protein. The sample holds more than 90,000 distinct CDR3 sequences, 10% to 13% seen once. This specimen consisted of PBMCs, obtained before TCRalphabeta/CD19-depleted stem cell transplant. These receptors originate from a boy aged 2 to 9 with acute lymphoblastic leukemia, due to receive a stem cell transplant.

The table lists this clonotype with many counts. The CDR3 DNA is TGCGCCAGCGGTACCGTCGACGAGCAGTTCTTC. This encodes CASGTVDEQFF. The chain joins TRBV5-1 to TRBJ2-1, with unresolved D. The CDR3 has 11 amino acids. Trimming cost V 7 bases and J 10 bases, with 12 bases left between them. Per the germline V gene, CDR1 is SGHRS and CDR2 is YFSETQ.

This clonotype occurred many times. The rearrangement uses TRBV12-3 or TRBV12-4 and TRBJ2-1, with 12 bases fitting TRBD1. The CDR3 has 16 residues. Trimming took 4 bases from V and 3 from J; bases not matched to a gene: 4. The CDR3 here is CASSSGTGGHYNEQFF. The CDR3 DNA reads as TGTGCCAGCAGTTCCGGGACAGGGGGCCACTACAATGAGCAGTTCTTC.

This clonotype was seen more than once but under ten times. The chain has TRBV12-3 or TRBV12-4 and TRBJ2-3; 9 positions agree with TRBD2. The length of the CDR3 is 15 residues. Trimming at V came to 4 bases and at J to 6 bases, leaving 8 bases not matched to a gene. The CDR3 sequence is CASSSWTSAADTQYF. Written as DNA, the CDR3 is TGTGCCAGCAGTTCCTGGACTAGCGCAGCGGATACGCAGTATTTT.

The chain couples TRBV5-1 to TRBJ1-2, with TRBD1 as a possible D gene (6 bases). The CDR3 loop spans 15 amino acids. Trimming took 7 bases from V and 3 from J, leaving 19 bases between them. Germline V lookup: CDR1 SGHRS, CDR2 YFSETQ. The DNA of the CDR3 is TGCGCCAGCGCCGGGAGAGGGGGGCGCGACTATGGCTACACCTTC. Residues: CASAGRGGRDYGYTF.

This clonotype was seen more than once but under ten times. The CDR3 here is CASSRGRGNGVGEQFF. CDR3 sequence (DNA): TGTGCCAGCAGCCGCGGCAGGGGAAACGGGGTCGGTGAGCAGTTCTTC. The V gene is TRBV7-8, the J gene TRBJ2-1; TRBD1 might be the D (6 bases). V lost 5 bases, J lost 9 bases, and 23 bases lay in between. CDR1 and CDR2 from the germline V gene are SGHVS and FQNEAQ. The CDR3 spans 16 residues.

The chain links TRBV4-1 to TRBJ1-4; D is ambiguous. The CDR3 spans 17 residues. CDR1 is MGHRA, CDR2 YSYEKL, per germline. Trimming took off 4 bases at V and 5 bases at J, with 20 bases between the two ends. The CDR3 sequence is CASSLIRIQPVNEKLFF. CDR3 bases: TGCGCCAGCAGCCTGATACGGATACAGCCCGTGAATGAAAAACTGTTTTTT.

The genes are TRBV7-8 and TRBJ2-5; 9 bases fit TRBD1. The CDR3 sequence is 18 residues long. V shed 4 bases and J 4 bases; nucleotides not matched to a gene: 16. Germline V gives CDR1 SGHVS, CDR2 FQNEAQ. CDR3 nucleotides: TGTGCCAGCAGCTCCTATTCCGGTGGGACAGGGAACCGAGAGACCCAGTACTTC. This translates into CASSSYSGGTGNRETQYF. Supplemented by reference TRBV7-8 and TRBJ2-5, the full variable domain reads GAGVSQSPRYKVAKRGQDVALRCDPISGHVSLFWYQQALGQGPEFLTYFQNEAQLDKSGLPSDRFFAERPEGSVSTLKIQRTQQEDSAVYLCASSSYSGGTGNRETQYFGPGTRLLVL.

This clonotype was counted between two and nine times. The CDR3 sequence is CASSMGPGGETQYF. The CDR3 DNA is TGTGCCAGCAGCATGGGGCCAGGGGGAGAGACCCAGTACTTC. The chain uses TRBV6-1 and TRBJ2-5, with 7 bases matching TRBD1. The CDR3 covers 14 residues. Trimming cost V 6 bases and J 4 bases; bases outside gene matches: 8. The germline gives CDR1 MNHNS, CDR2 SASEGT.

DNA of the CDR3: TGCGCCAGCAGCTTAGGTTCGGCCACTGAAGCTTTCTTT. Translated: CASSLGSATEAFF. The chain combines TRBV5-1 with TRBJ1-1; D not certain. The CDR3 is made up of 13 amino acids. V was cut by 2 bases and J by 4 bases, with 9 bases left in between. CDR1 is SGHRS, CDR2 YFSETQ, per germline.

The chain couples TRBV5-1 to TRBJ2-2; D tentatively fits TRBD1 or TRBD2 (5 bases each). Germline V gives CDR1 SGHRS, CDR2 YFSETQ. Trimming removed 2 bases at V and 3 bases at J, with 23 bases between. This CDR3 region has 19 residues. Here the CDR3 DNA reads TGCGCCAGCAGCTTTGACGGGACCTCCTTGAGGATGGACACCGGGGAGCTGTTTTTT. Protein sequence: CASSFDGTSLRMDTGELFF.

The rearrangement joins TRBV28 to TRBJ1-2, with 7 bases fitting TRBD1. This CDR3 contains 13 residues. Germline lookup yields CDR1 MDHEN and CDR2 SYDVKM. J lost 4 bases, V lost 8 bases, and 7 bases had no gene match. The DNA for the CDR3 is TGTGCCAGCGCTTCAGGGGGTCTCTATGGCTACACCTTC. Translating it yields CASASGGLYGYTF.

This clonotype was recorded a few times. The chain combines TRBV7-2 with TRBJ2-3; 10 bases align to TRBD1. Looked up from germline, CDR1 is SGHTA and CDR2 is FQGNSA. V lost 4 bases and J lost 8; bases outside the gene matches: 6. There are 14 residues in the CDR3. The CDR3 loop is CASSWTGGRGTQYF. The DNA for the CDR3 is TGTGCCAGCAGCTGGACAGGGGGGAGAGGTACGCAGTATTTT. The whole variable domain, filled in from reference TRBV7-2 and TRBJ2-3, reads GAGVSQSPSNKVTEKGKDVELRCDPISGHTALYWYRQSLGQGLEFLIYFQGNSAPDKSGLPSDRFSAERTGGSVSTLTIQRTQQEDSAVYLCASSWTGGRGTQYFGPGTRLTVL.

This clonotype was seen ten or more times. This chain uses TRBV12-3 or TRBV12-4 with TRBJ2-7; tentative D call: TRBD2 (7 bases). This CDR3 has 14 residues. With 3 bases removed from V and 3 bases from J, the gap between germline ends came to 12 bases. The CDR3 coding sequence is TGTGCCAGCAGTTTTTGGAGGGGGGGCTACGAGCAGTACTTC. The encoded protein is CASSFWRGGYEQYF.

This clonotype has a handful of counts. The chain couples TRBV5-1 to TRBJ2-1; the D gene could be TRBD1 or TRBD2 (5 bases each). The CDR3 runs to 15 residues. Germline V gene data show CDR1 as SGHRS and CDR2 as YFSETQ. V dropped 6 bases and J dropped 4 bases, with 17 bases sitting between them. The CDR3 spells CASTLLGPSYNEQFF. Written as DNA, the CDR3 is TGCGCCAGCACACTTCTGGGACCCTCTTACAATGAGCAGTTCTTC. Variable domain in full (rest from reference TRBV5-1 and TRBJ2-1): KAGVTQTPRYLIKTRGQQVTLSCSPISGHRSVSWYQQTPGQGLQFLFEYFSETQRNKGNFPGRFSGRQFSNSRSEMNVSTLELGDSALYLCASTLLGPSYNEQFFGPGTRLTVL.

The V and J genes are TRBV9 and TRBJ2-7, with TRBD1 matching over 12 bases. V shed 3 bases, J shed 5 bases, and the junction held 9 bases outside the gene matches. Germline values: CDR1 SGDLS, CDR2 YYNGEE. This CDR3 contains 16 residues. CDR3 sequence (DNA): TGTGCCAGCAGCGGCTCCCGGGACAGGGGGCATAACGAGCAGTACTTC. This encodes CASSGSRDRGHNEQYF.

The J gene is TRBJ2-3, the V gene TRBV19, with 8 bases fitting TRBD2. Germline V lookup: CDR1 LNHDA, CDR2 SQIVND (reference sequence). The CDR3 is 16 residues long. V shed 2 bases, J shed 2 bases, and the junction held 6 bases outside the gene matches. As DNA, the CDR3 is TGTGCCAGTAGTATACGAGCGGGAGCCACCACAGATACGCAGTATTTT. Its protein is CASSIRAGATTDTQYF.

There are many counts of this clonotype. The chain employs TRBV3-1 and TRBJ2-1; 10 bases are a match to TRBD2. Per germline, CDR1 LGHDT and CDR2 YNNKEL (reference sequence). There are 17 residues in the CDR3. Germline trimming cut 0 bases from V and 4 bases from J; bases unmatched to any gene: 6. The CDR3, as DNA: TGTGCCAGCAGCCAAGATCATAGGACTAGCGGTTACAATGAGCAGTTCTTC. It specifies CASSQDHRTSGYNEQFF.

The rearrangement links TRBV28 to TRBJ2-2; D unclear. Germline values: CDR1 MDHEN, CDR2 SYDVKM. Trimming took off 1 base at V and 7 bases at J, with 4 bases between the two ends. The length of the CDR3 is 12 residues. The CDR3 loop reads CASSLSGGELFF. The CDR3, as DNA: TGTGCCAGCAGTTTATCGGGCGGGGAGCTGTTTTTT.

This chain joins TRBV2 and TRBJ2-3; D is undetermined. CDR1 is SNHLY, CDR2 FYNNEI, per germline. V was pared by 5 bases and J by 2 bases, with 8 bases between. This CDR3 has 13 residues. The CDR3 DNA follows: TGTGCCAGCAGTTTACCAAACACAGATACGCAGTATTTT. It encodes CASSLPNTDTQYF. Supplemented by reference TRBV2 and TRBJ2-3, the full variable domain reads EPEVTQTPSHQVTQMGQEVILRCVPISNHLYFYWYRQILGQKVEFLVSFYNNEISEKSEIFDDQFSVERPDGSNFTLKIRSTKLEDSAMYFCASSLPNTDTQYFGPGTRLTVL.

This clonotype was observed a few times. The rearrangement links TRBV10-3 to TRBJ1-3; 8 nucleotides line up with TRBD1. The junction had 5 bases not matched to a gene; V was cut back by 10 bases and J by 3 bases. The CDR3 sequence is 13 residues long. Per the germline V gene, CDR1 is ENHRY and CDR2 is SYGVKD. The CDR3 loop reads CATGGQVGNTIYF. CDR3 nucleotides: TGTGCCACCGGGGGACAGGTTGGAAACACCATATATTTT.

V usage is TRBV20-1 and J usage is TRBJ2-7, with 9 bases identical to TRBD1. The germline V gene has CDR1 DFQATT and CDR2 SNEGSKA (reference sequence). CDR3 length: 15 amino acids. V dropped 5 bases and J dropped 6; count of bases not matched to a gene: 14. CDR3: CSALDPGTGRSEQYF. The CDR3 region has the DNA TGCAGTGCTCTCGATCCCGGGACAGGGAGATCCGAGCAGTACTTC.

This clonotype was found many times. The CDR3 nucleotides are TGTGCCAGCAGCTTAAGGCGCGTTATGGCCGGGGATGAGCAGTTCTTC. Its translation is CASSLRRVMAGDEQFF. This sequence joins TRBV7-2 and TRBJ2-1; perhaps TRBD2 as D (5 bases). Looked up from germline, CDR1 is SGHTA and CDR2 is FQGNSA. V was clipped by 2 bases and J by 8 bases, with 19 bases between them. The CDR3 totals 16 residues.

This clonotype was observed at least ten times. The chain links TRBV20-1 to TRBJ2-3; TRBD2 agrees at 9 bases. CDR3 length: 14 amino acids. With 6 bases clipped from V and 1 base from J, the junction kept 5 bases outside the gene matches. Germline assignment: CDR1 DFQATT and CDR2 SNEGSKA (reference sequence). The CDR3 DNA follows: TGCAGTGCCGCGGCTAGCGGGGGCACAGATACGCAGTATTTT. It encodes CSAAASGGTDTQYF.

This clonotype was found many times. V is TRBV6-5 and J is TRBJ2-3; D uncertain. Trimming left V 0 bases short and J 6 bases short, with 10 bases between. This CDR3 contains 14 residues. Germline CDR1 reads MNHEY; CDR2 reads SVGAGI. This CDR3 reads CASSYSIPGDTQYF. CDR3 coding DNA: TGTGCCAGCAGTTACTCGATTCCAGGTGATACGCAGTATTTT.

This clonotype was found many times. The chain links TRBV12-3 or TRBV12-4 to TRBJ2-1, with D maybe TRBD2 (5 bases). The V end was cut by 6 bases, the J end by 9 bases, with 12 bases between. CDR3 length: 12 residues. CDR3 bases: TGTGCCAGCAGACCGGGAAACGGTGAGCAGTTCTTC. Translated, it gives CASRPGNGEQFF.

The sample holds many counts of this clonotype. V usage is TRBV12-3 or TRBV12-4 and J usage is TRBJ2-2, with 9 nucleotides matching TRBD2. This CDR3 spans 17 amino acids. Trimming at V came to 6 bases and at J to 13 bases, leaving 21 bases not matched to a gene. The CDR3 sequence is CASRTAPTSGALAALFF. The DNA of the CDR3 is TGTGCCAGCAGGACCGCTCCGACTAGCGGAGCTTTAGCTGCGCTGTTTTTT.

The chain joins TRBV12-3 or TRBV12-4 to TRBJ2-5; 12 bases line up with TRBD1. Trimming removed 3 bases from V and 5 bases from J; junction bases left unmatched: 19. The CDR3 is made up of 20 amino acids. In DNA form, the CDR3 reads TGTGCCAGCAGTTTGGGGGACAGGGGGCTCAAGGTAGCCCTACGGGAGACCCAGTACTTC. Its protein is CASSLGDRGLKVALRETQYF.

This rearrangement joins TRBV4-1 to TRBJ2-7; tentatively, D is TRBD1 or TRBD2 (5 bases each). Trimming cost V 4 bases and J 4 bases, with 20 bases left between them. Germline CDR1 is MGHRA and CDR2 is YSYEKL. This CDR3 is built from 16 residues. The CDR3 DNA reads as TGCGCCAGCAGCCTATCCGGGGCCTTTGATCGGTACGAGCAGTACTTC. Amino acids: CASSLSGAFDRYEQYF.